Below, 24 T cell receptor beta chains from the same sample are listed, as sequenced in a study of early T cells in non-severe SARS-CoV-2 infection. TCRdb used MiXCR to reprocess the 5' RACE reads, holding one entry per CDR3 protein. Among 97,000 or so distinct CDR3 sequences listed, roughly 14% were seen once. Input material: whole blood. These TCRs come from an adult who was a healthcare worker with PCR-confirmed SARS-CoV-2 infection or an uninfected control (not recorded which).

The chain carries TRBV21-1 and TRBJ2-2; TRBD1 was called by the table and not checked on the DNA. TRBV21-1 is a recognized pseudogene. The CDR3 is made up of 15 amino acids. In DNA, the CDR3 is TGTGCCGCCTTCCGCCGGGACAGCAACACCGGGGAGCTGTTTTTT. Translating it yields CAAFRRDSNTGELFF.

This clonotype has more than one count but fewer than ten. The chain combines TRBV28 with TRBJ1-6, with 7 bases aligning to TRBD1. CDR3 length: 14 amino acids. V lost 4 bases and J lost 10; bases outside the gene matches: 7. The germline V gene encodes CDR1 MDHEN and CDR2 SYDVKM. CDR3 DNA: TGTGCCAGCAGTTCAGGACAGGCGGGATCACCCCTCCACTTT. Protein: CASSSGQAGSPLHF.

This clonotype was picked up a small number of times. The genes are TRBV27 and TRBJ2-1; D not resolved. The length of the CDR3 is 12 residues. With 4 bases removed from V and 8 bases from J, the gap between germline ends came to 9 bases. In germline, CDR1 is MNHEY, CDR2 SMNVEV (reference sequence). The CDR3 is CASSSRIHEQFF. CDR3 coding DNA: TGTGCCAGCAGTTCTCGTATCCATGAGCAGTTCTTC.

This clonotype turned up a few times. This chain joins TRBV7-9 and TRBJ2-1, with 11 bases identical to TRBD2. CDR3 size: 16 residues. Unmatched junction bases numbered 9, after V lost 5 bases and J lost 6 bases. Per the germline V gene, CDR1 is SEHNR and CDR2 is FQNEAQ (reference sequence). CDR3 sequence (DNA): TGTGCCAGCAGCATACTAGCGGGAGCCTGGAGCAATGAGCAGTTCTTC. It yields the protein CASSILAGAWSNEQFF.

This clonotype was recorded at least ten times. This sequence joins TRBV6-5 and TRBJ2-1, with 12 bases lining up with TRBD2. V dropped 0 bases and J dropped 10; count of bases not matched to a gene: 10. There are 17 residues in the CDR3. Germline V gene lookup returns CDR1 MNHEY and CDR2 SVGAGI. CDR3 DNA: TGTGCCAGCAGTTACTCACGTACTAGCGGGGGGTTTGTGGAGCAGTTCTTC. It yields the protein CASSYSRTSGGFVEQFF.

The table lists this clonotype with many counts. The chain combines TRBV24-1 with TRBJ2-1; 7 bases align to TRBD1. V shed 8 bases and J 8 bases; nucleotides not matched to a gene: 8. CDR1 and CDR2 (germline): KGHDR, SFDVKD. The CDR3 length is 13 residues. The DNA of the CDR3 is TGTGCCACCAAACGGACAGGTTACTATGAGCAGTTCTTC. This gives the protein CATKRTGYYEQFF.

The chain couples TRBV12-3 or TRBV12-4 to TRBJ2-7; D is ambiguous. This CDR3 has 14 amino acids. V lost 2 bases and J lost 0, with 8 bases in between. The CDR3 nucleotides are TGTGCCAGCAGTTTATTTGGCAGCTCCTACGAGCAGTACTTC. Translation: CASSLFGSSYEQYF.

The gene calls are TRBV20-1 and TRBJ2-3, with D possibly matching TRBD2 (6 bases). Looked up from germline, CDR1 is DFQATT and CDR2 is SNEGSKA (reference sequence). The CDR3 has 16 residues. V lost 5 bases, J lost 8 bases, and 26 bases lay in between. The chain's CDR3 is CSALGTFMTGAVTQYF. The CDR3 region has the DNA TGCAGTGCTTTAGGGACTTTTATGACGGGAGCGGTTACGCAGTATTTT.

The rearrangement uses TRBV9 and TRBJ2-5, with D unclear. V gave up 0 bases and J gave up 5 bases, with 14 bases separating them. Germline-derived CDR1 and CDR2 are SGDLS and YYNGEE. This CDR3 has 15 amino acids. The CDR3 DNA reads TGTGCCAGCAGCGTAGCGGCCCTTAGCCTGGAGACCCAGTACTTC. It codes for CASSVAALSLETQYF.

For the CDR3, the DNA is TGTGCCAGCAGTTTTCTACTAGCGGGAGGAGACGGGACCCAGTACTTC. Encoded protein: CASSFLLAGGDGTQYF. The genes are TRBV28 and TRBJ2-5; 12 bases are shared with TRBD2. The CDR3 runs to 16 residues. Germline CDR1 MDHEN, CDR2 SYDVKM. The trim removed 3 bases at V and 7 bases at J, leaving 9 bases unmatched. Filled out from reference TRBV28 and TRBJ2-5, the complete variable domain reads DVKVTQSSRYLVKRTGEKVFLECVQDMDHENMFWYRQDPGLGLRLIYFSYDVKMKEKGDIPEGYSVSREKKERFSLILESASTNQTSMYLCASSFLLAGGDGTQYFGPGTRLLVL.

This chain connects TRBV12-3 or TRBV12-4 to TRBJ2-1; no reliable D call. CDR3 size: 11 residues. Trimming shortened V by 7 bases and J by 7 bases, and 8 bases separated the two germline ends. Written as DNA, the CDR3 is TGTGCCAGCAACTCCCTGAATGAGCAGTTCTTC. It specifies CASNSLNEQFF.

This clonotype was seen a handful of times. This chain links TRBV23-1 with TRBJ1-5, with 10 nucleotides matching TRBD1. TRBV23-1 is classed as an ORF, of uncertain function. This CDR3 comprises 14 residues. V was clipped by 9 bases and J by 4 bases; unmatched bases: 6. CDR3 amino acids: CARDRGRKNQPQHF. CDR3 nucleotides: TGCGCCAGAGACAGGGGGCGTAAGAATCAGCCCCAGCATTTT.

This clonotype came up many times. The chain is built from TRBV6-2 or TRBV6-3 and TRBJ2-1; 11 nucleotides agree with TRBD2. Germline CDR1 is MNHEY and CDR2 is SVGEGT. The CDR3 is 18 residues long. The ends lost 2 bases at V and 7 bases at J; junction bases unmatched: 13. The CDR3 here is CASSYRGTSGRRGNEQFF. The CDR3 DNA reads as TGTGCCAGCAGTTACCGTGGTACTAGCGGGAGAAGGGGGAATGAGCAGTTCTTC.

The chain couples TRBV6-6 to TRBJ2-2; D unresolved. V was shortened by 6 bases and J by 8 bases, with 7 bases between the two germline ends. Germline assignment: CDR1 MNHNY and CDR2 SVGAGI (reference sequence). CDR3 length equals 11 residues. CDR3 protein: CASSPQGELFF. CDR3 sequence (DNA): TGTGCCAGCAGCCCACAAGGGGAGCTGTTTTTT.

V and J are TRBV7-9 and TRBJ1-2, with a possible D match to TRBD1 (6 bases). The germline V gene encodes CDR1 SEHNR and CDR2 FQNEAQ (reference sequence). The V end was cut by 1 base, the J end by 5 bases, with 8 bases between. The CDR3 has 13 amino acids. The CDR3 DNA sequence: TGTGCCAGCAGCTTAGTAGGGACATATGGCTACACCTTC. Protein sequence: CASSLVGTYGYTF.

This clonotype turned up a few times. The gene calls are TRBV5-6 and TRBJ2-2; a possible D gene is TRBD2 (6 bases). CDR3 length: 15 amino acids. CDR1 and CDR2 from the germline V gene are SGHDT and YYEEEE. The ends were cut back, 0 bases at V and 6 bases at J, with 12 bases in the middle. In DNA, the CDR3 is TGTGCCAGCAGCTTGGAACGGAGGAGGGCCGGGGAGCTGTTTTTT. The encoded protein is CASSLERRRAGELFF.

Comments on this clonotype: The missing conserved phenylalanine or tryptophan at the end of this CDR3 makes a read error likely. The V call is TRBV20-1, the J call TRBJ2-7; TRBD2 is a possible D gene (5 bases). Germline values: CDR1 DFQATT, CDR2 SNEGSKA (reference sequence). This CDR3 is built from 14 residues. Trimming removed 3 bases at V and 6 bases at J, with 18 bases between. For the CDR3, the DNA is TGCAGTGCTAGTTCCCCGCTAGCATTAAGCGAGCAGTACTAC. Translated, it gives CSASSPLALSEQYY.

In DNA form, the CDR3 reads TGTGCCATCAGAGGGACTAGCCGCCACAATGAGCAGTTCTTC. This gives the protein CAIRGTSRHNEQFF. The chain combines TRBV10-3 with TRBJ2-1; 9 nucleotides align to TRBD2. CDR1 ENHRY and CDR2 SYGVKD come from the germline V gene. The CDR3 length is 14 residues. V trimming: 6 bases; J trimming: 5 bases; junction bases outside the gene matches: 5.

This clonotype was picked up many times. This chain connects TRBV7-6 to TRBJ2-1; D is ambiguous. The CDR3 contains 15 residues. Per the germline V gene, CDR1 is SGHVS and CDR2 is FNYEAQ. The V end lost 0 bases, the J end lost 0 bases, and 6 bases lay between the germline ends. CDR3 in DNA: TGTGCCAGCAGCTTAGCTACGAGCTCCTACAATGAGCAGTTCTTC. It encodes CASSLATSSYNEQFF. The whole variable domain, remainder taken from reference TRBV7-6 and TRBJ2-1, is GAGVSQSPRYKVTKRGQDVALRCDPISGHVSLYWYRQALGQGPEFLTYFNYEAQQDKSGLPNDRFSAERPEGSISTLTIQRTEQRDSAMYRCASSLATSSYNEQFFGPGTRLTVL.

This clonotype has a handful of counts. CDR3 protein: CASSQDWGSLVNEQYF. The CDR3 DNA sequence: TGCGCCAGCAGCCAAGATTGGGGCAGCCTAGTGAACGAGCAGTACTTC. The chain joins TRBV4-1 to TRBJ2-7; tentatively, D is TRBD1 (5 bases). Germline loops: CDR1 MGHRA, CDR2 YSYEKL. The CDR3 contains 16 residues. Trimming cost V 0 bases and J 5 bases, with 17 bases left between them.

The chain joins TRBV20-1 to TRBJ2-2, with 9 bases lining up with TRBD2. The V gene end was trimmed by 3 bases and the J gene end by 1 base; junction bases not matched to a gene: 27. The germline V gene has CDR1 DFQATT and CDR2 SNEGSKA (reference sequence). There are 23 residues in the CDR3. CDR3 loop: CSARIGYRDYRGRAEMNTGELFF. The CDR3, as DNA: TGCAGTGCTAGGATAGGGTATCGCGACTATCGCGGGAGGGCCGAAATGAACACCGGGGAGCTGTTTTTT.

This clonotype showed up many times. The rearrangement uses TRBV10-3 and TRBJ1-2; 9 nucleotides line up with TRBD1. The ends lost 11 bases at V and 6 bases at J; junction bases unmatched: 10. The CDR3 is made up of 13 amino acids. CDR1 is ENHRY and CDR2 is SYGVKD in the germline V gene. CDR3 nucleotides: TGTGCCTCTTACAAGGGACAGGGAGATGGCTACACCTTC. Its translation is CASYKGQGDGYTF.

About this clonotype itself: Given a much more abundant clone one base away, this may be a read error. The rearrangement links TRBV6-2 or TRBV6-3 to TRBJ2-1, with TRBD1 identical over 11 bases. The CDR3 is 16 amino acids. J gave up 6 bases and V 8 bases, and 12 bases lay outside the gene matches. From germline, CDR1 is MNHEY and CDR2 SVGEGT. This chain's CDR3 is CASGTRGTGGLNEQFF. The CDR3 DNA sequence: TGTGCCAGCGGCACCCGCGGGACAGGGGGTCTCAATGAGCAGTTCTTC.

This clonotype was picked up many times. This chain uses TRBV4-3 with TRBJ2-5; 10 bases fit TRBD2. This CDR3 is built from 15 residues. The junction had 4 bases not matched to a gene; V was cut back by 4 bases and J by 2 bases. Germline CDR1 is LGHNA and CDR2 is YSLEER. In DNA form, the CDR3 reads TGCGCCAGCAGCCCCGGACTAGCGGCTCAAGAGACCCAGTACTTC. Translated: CASSPGLAAQETQYF.